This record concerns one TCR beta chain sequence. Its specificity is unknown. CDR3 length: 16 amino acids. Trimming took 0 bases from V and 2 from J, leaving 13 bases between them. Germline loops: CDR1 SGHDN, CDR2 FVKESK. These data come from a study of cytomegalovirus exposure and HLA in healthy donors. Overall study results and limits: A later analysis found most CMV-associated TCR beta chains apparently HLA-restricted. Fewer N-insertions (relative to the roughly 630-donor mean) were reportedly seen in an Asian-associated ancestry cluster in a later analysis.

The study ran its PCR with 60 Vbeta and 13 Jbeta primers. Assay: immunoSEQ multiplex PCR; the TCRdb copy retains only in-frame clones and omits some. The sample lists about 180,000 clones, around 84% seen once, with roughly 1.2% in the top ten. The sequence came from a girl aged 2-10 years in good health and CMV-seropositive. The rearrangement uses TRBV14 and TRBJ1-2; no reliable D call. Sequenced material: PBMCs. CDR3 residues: CASSQDLRPSNYGYTF. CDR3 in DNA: TGTGCCAGCAGCCAAGATCTGCGGCCGAGCAACTATGGCTACACCTTC.